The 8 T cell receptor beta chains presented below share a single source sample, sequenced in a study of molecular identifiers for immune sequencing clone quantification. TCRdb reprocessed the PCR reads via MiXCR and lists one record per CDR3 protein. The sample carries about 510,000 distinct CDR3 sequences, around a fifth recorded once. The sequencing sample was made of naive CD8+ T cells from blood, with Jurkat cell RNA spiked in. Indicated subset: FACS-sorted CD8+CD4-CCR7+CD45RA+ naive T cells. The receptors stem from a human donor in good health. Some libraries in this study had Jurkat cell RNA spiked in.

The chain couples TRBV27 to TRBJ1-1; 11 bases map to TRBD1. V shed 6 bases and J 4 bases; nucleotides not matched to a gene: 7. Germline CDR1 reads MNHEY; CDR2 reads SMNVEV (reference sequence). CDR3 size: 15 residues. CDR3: CASRNRDRGFTEAFF. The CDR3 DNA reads TGTGCCAGCAGAAATCGGGACAGGGGGTTCACTGAAGCTTTCTTT.

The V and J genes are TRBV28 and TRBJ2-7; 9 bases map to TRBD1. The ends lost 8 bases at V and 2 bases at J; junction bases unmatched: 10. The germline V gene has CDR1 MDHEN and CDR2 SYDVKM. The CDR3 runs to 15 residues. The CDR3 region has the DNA TGTGCCAGCGGCGCGAGGACAGGGGTCCCCTACGAGCAGTACTTC. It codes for CASGARTGVPYEQYF.

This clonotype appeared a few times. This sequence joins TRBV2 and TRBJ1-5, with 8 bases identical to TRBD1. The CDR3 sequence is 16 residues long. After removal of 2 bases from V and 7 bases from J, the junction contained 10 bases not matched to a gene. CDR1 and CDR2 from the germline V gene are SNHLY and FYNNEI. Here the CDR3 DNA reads TGTGCCAGCAGTGAATCTCTTTTACAGGGGGGGCAGCCCCAGCATTTT. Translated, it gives CASSESLLQGGQPQHF.

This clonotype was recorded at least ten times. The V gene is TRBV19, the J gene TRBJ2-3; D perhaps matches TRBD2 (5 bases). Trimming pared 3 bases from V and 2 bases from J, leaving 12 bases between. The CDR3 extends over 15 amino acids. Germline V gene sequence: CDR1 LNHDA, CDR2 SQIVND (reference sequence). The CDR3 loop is CASSIGAATTDTQYF. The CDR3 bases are TGTGCCAGTAGTATCGGAGCGGCCACCACAGATACGCAGTATTTT.

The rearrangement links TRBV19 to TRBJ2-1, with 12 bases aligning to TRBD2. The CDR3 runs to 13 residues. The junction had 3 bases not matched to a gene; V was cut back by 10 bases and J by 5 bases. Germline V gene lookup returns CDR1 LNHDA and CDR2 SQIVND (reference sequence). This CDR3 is CATTSGGNNEQFF. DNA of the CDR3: TGTGCCACGACTAGCGGGGGAAACAATGAGCAGTTCTTC.

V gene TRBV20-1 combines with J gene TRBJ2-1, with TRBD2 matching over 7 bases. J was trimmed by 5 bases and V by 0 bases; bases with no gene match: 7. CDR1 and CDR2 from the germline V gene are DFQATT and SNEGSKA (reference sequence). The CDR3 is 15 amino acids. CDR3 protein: CSARDPSGTNNEQFF. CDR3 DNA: TGCAGTGCTAGAGACCCCAGCGGGACCAACAATGAGCAGTTCTTC.

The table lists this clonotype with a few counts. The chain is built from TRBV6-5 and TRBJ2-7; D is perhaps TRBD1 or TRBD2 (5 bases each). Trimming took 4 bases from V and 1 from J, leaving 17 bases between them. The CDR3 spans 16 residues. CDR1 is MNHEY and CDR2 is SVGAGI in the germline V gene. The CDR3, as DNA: TGTGCCAGCAGTTTAACGTCCCGGGACGGGTCCTACGAGCAGTACTTC. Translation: CASSLTSRDGSYEQYF.

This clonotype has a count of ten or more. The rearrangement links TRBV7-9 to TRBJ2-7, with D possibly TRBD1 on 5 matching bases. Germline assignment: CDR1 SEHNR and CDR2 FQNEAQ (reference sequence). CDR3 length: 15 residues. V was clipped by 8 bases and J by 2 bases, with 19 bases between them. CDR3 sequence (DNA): TGTGCCAGCGGGCGAGCGCTGACAGCTCCCTACGAGCAGTACTTC. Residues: CASGRALTAPYEQYF.